This TCR beta chain was recovered during a study of a mutant IDH1 vaccine in newly diagnosed glioma. Study as a whole: Radiotherapy alone preceded vaccination by 4-6 weeks; alternatively, vaccination started with temozolomide cycles. There were approximately 60% males and around 40% females among treated patients, whose mean age was about 40 years.

TCRdb keeps only in-frame clones here, not all; method: immunoSEQ multiplex PCR. The sample records tens of thousands of clones, roughly four fifths being singletons. Time point in this sample: week 47, end of study. The vaccine gave 300 ug of a 20-mer mutant IDH1 peptide subcutaneously per dose. At weeks 1, 3, 5, 7, 11, 15, 19 and 23, patients received a vaccination, eight in all. On this clone itself: Its antigen is not identified.

Study results and caveats: Detectable vaccine-induced immune responses arose in more than 85% of patients.

Sequencing was performed on PBMCs, taken from a glioma patient whose treatment included an IDH1 peptide vaccine. The sequence derives from a woman in her forties or fifties with glioma.

CDR3 sequence: CAWSVSLASYEQYF. The CDR3 bases are TGTGCCTGGAGTGTTTCACTAGCCTCCTACGAGCAGTACTTC. The V call is TRBV30, the J call TRBJ2-7, with a possible D match to TRBD2 (6 bases). In germline, CDR1 is GTSNPN, CDR2 SVGIG (reference sequence). The CDR3 consists of 14 residues. V was trimmed by 0 bases and J by 0 bases, leaving 9 bases between them.